This is a list of T cell receptor beta chains from one sample in a study of blood T cell repertoires in COVID-19. The method was immunoSEQ multiplex PCR; TCRdb's version includes in-frame clones alone and lacks a portion of them. The table includes tens of thousands of clones, 80% to 90% detected once. Sequenced sample: peripheral blood. The receptors derive from an older man with active or convalescent COVID-19. Both conserved end residues are part of each CDR3. Fields, in order: clone size, J gene, D gene, CDR3 length, V gene, CDR3 DNA, CDR3 protein. D genes are given only for firm matches. Clone size is shown for a subset of rows, as once, few, many or a class of expanded clone.

-	TRBJ1-5	-	15	TRBV15	TGTGCCACCAGCAGAGGGCAATCTAGCAATCAGCCCCAGCATTTT	CATSRGQSSNQPQHF
-	TRBJ2-7	-	14	TRBV6-5	TGTGCCAGCAGGTTTACAGCAGTTCTGTACGAGCAGTACTTC	CASRFTAVLYEQYF
-	TRBJ2-3	TRBD2	15	TRBV28	TGTGCCAGCGGTATGGCTAGCGGGAGCGGGGATACGCAGTATTTT	CASGMASGSGDTQYF
-	TRBJ2-7	TRBD1	15	TRBV4-1	TGCGCCAGCAGCCCGATAGGACAGGGGTCCTACGAGCAGTACTTC	CASSPIGQGSYEQYF
once	TRBJ1-1	-	14	TRBV5-4	TGTGCCAGCAGCTTGGAGCAGGGCCGCACTGAAGCTTTCTTT	CASSLEQGRTEAFF
-	TRBJ2-1	TRBD2	15	TRBV28	TGTGCCAGCAGGATGATTGGACTAGCGCGCAATGAGCAGTTCTTC	CASRMIGLARNEQFF
-	TRBJ2-4	-	14	TRBV6-6	TGTGCCAGCAGTTCGGAGGGTGTAGTTAACATTCAGTACTTC	CASSSEGVVNIQYF
-	TRBJ1-2	TRBD1	12	TRBV28	TGTGCCGGGGGACAGGGCATCTATGGCTACACCTTC	CAGGQGIYGYTF
-	TRBJ1-2	TRBD1	13	TRBV5-1	TGCGCCAGTTCAACGACAGGGGAGGGTGGCTACACCTTC	CASSTTGEGGYTF
-	TRBJ1-2	TRBD1	14	TRBV5-4	TGTGCCAGCAGCTTCACAGGGGCTGGAGGTGGCTACACCTTC	CASSFTGAGGGYTF
-	TRBJ2-1	TRBD2	15	TRBV5-1	TGCGCCAGCAGCTACGGGACTAGCGGGACCAATGAGCAGTTCTTC	CASSYGTSGTNEQFF
-	TRBJ1-1	TRBD1	13	TRBV25-1	TGTGCCAGCGGGGACAGGGCGAACACTGAAGCTTTCTTT	CASGDRANTEAFF
-	TRBJ2-7	TRBD2	13	TRBV7-7	TGTGCTAGCAGCCCGGGGGGGTCAAGAGAGCAGTACTTC	CASSPGGSREQYF
-	TRBJ1-3	-	12	TRBV12-3/TRBV12-4	TGTGCCAGCAGTTTAGTCCTCCACACCATATATTTT	CASSLVLHTIYF
-	TRBJ2-1	TRBD1	16	TRBV29-1	TGCAGCGTTGGGGGACAGGGGGGTACTGGAGGAAATGAGCAGTTCTTC	CSVGGQGGTGGNEQFF
-	TRBJ2-7	-	11	TRBV21-1	TGTGCCAGCGCTCAGGTCCTCGAGCAGTACTTC	CASAQVLEQYF
once	TRBJ2-3	-	15	TRBV5-1	TGCGCCAGCAGCTTGGGACAGGTCGCCACAGATACGCAGTATTTT	CASSLGQVATDTQYF
-	TRBJ2-2	-	14	TRBV11-2	TGTGCCAGCAGAGGAAGCCAGGGGGGTCGGGAGCTGTTTTTT	CASRGSQGGRELFF
-	TRBJ2-3	TRBD2	14	TRBV30	TGTGCCGGGTATAGCGGGAGGGGCACAGATACGCAGTATTTT	CAGYSGRGTDTQYF
-	TRBJ2-3	-	13	TRBV11-2	TGTGCCAGCAGCTTTACTCGAGAGGATACGCAGTATTTT	CASSFTREDTQYF
-	TRBJ2-5	-	14	TRBV12-5	TGTGCTAGTGCTTGGGGAGATAGTTACGAGACCCAGTACTTC	CASAWGDSYETQYF
-	TRBJ1-2	-	14	TRBV2	TGTGCCAGCAGTGTGACGAGGGAGAACTATGGCTACACCTTC	CASSVTRENYGYTF
-	TRBJ1-1	-	15	TRBV18	TGTGCCAGCTCACCCACCCGGTTAACAGGCTCTGAAGCTTTCTTT	CASSPTRLTGSEAFF
-	TRBJ1-4	TRBD1	14	TRBV19	TGTGCCAGTAGTCGCCGGGACAGTGGCGCGGAACTGTTTTTT	CASSRRDSGAELFF
-	TRBJ2-1	-	12	TRBV29-1	TGCAGCGCCAGCGGAATATACAATGAGCAGTTCTTC	CSASGIYNEQFF
-	TRBJ2-4	TRBD2	18	TRBV6-2/TRBV6-3	TGTGCCAGCAGTTATCGGACTAGCGGGATCGGGGCCAAAAACATTCAGTACTTC	CASSYRTSGIGAKNIQYF
-	TRBJ2-1	TRBD2	16	TRBV11-2	TGTGCCAGCAGCTTGACCGGGACTAGCTCCTACAATGAGCAGTTCTTC	CASSLTGTSSYNEQFF
-	TRBJ2-2	-	16	TRBV4-1	TGCGCCAGCAGCCAAGATCATAACGGGTACACCGGGGAGCTGTTTTTT	CASSQDHNGYTGELFF
-	TRBJ2-3	TRBD2	15	TRBV13	TGTGCCAGCAGCTTTTTTACTAGCGGCACAGATACGCAGTATTTT	CASSFFTSGTDTQYF
-	TRBJ1-1	-	13	TRBV6-1	TGTGCCAGCAGTGAACCTCTCCCCGCCGGAGCTTTCTTT	CASSEPLPAGAFF
-	TRBJ2-7	TRBD1	15	TRBV30	TGTGCCTGGAGTGTACTGCACAGGGGGACCTACGAGCAGTACTTC	CAWSVLHRGTYEQYF
-	TRBJ2-7	-	14	TRBV7-3	TGTGCCAGCAGCTTAACGGGGCAGTCCTACGAGCAGTACTTC	CASSLTGQSYEQYF
-	TRBJ2-5	TRBD2	16	TRBV3-1/TRBV3-2	TGTGCCAGCAGCCAATGGAGCGGGAGGGCCCAAGAGACCCAGTACTTC	CASSQWSGRAQETQYF
-	TRBJ2-7	TRBD2	15	TRBV11-2	TGTGCCAGCAGCTTAGAGAATCTAGCGGCCTACGAGCAGTACTTC	CASSLENLAAYEQYF
-	TRBJ2-4	-	14	TRBV28	TGTGCCAGCAGTTTTGCGCATACCAAAAACATTCAGTACTTC	CASSFAHTKNIQYF
-	TRBJ2-1	TRBD2	14	TRBV7-3	TGTGCCAGCAGCCTCACAGCGGGGTACAATGAGCAGTTCTTC	CASSLTAGYNEQFF
-	TRBJ2-7	TRBD2	15	TRBV11-3	TGTGCCAGCAGCCCGACTAGCGGGGGGGCCTACGAGCAGTACTTC	CASSPTSGGAYEQYF
once	TRBJ2-7	-	15	TRBV6-6	TGTGCCAGCAGTTACGTAATGGAGGGGGCGAACGAGCAGTACTTC	CASSYVMEGANEQYF
-	TRBJ2-1	TRBD2	15	TRBV5-6	TGTGCCAGCAGCTTGTCAGCGGGGGTCCACAATGAGCAGTTCTTC	CASSLSAGVHNEQFF
-	TRBJ1-1	TRBD1	14	TRBV27	TGTGCCAGCAGATTGGACAGGGGGGGCACTGAAGCTTTCTTT	CASRLDRGGTEAFF
-	TRBJ2-2	-	16	TRBV9	TGTGCCAGCAGCGTAGCCGGTAGCCAGAACACCGGGGAGCTGTTTTTT	CASSVAGSQNTGELFF
few	TRBJ1-1	TRBD1	14	TRBV19	TGTGCCAGCCGGACAGGGACCTTCAACACTGAAGCTTTCTTT	CASRTGTFNTEAFF
once	TRBJ1-5	-	14	TRBV5-5	TGTGCCAGCAGCTCAGTGTTGGTAAACCGGCCCCAGCATTTT	CASSSVLVNRPQHF
-	TRBJ2-6	TRBD2	18	TRBV19	TGTGCCAGTAGTACCCGCGGGAGGGTGGTTTCTGGGGCCAACGTCCTGACTTTC	CASSTRGRVVSGANVLTF
-	TRBJ2-1	-	15	TRBV5-1	TGCGCCAGCAGCTTGAGGTTAGCGGCCAACAATGAGCAGTTCTTC	CASSLRLAANNEQFF
-	TRBJ2-2	TRBD2	14	TRBV6-2/TRBV6-3	TGTGCCAGCAGTGGACTAGCGGGAGGCGGGGAGCTGTTTTTT	CASSGLAGGGELFF
few	TRBJ2-2	TRBD2	14	TRBV7-3	TGTGCCAGCAGCTTGGCTAGCGGGAGCGGGGAGCTGTTTTTT	CASSLASGSGELFF
-	TRBJ1-1	TRBD1	11	TRBV30	TGTGCCTGGAGTTGGGACAGTGAAGCTTTCTTT	CAWSWDSEAFF
-	TRBJ2-7	-	14	TRBV15	TGTGCCACCAGCAGCGACCCACAGGTGTACGAGCAGTACTTC	CATSSDPQVYEQYF
once	TRBJ2-3	-	14	TRBV19	TGTGCCAGTAGGAAAAGGACAGGCACAGATACGCAGTATTTT	CASRKRTGTDTQYF
-	TRBJ1-1	-	13	TRBV27	TGTGCCAGCAGTTCAGGCATGAACACTGAAGCTTTCTTT	CASSSGMNTEAFF